This TCR beta chain was profiled in a study of blood T cell repertoires in COVID-19. Study overall: The study drew acute and convalescent COVID-19 samples from the United States, Italy and Spain. PBMCs, B-cell-depleted T cells, or T cells provided the cDNA or gDNA that made up the material.

This clone has only one observation. Authors' processing steps: How many nucleated cells were present was estimated from reference gene primer amplification. Sequencing used immunoSEQ multiplex PCR; TCRdb keeps in-frame clones, though not all of them. V and J calls and clone size are as listed in that table; D and trimming were resolved from the DNA. The sample has approximately 70,000 clones; approximately 90% are singletons. Per germline, CDR1 MNHEY and CDR2 SVGEGT. Unmatched junction bases numbered 8, after V lost 4 bases and J lost 4 bases. The CDR3 consists of 16 residues. This sequence originates from a woman aged 60-75 years with active COVID-19. The J gene is TRBJ2-3, the V gene TRBV6-2 or TRBV6-3; 10 bases are a match to TRBD2. Specimen: peripheral blood. The CDR3: CASSFSSGSPPDTQYF. In DNA, the CDR3 is TGTGCCAGCAGTTTCTCTAGCGGGAGCCCCCCAGATACGCAGTATTTT.